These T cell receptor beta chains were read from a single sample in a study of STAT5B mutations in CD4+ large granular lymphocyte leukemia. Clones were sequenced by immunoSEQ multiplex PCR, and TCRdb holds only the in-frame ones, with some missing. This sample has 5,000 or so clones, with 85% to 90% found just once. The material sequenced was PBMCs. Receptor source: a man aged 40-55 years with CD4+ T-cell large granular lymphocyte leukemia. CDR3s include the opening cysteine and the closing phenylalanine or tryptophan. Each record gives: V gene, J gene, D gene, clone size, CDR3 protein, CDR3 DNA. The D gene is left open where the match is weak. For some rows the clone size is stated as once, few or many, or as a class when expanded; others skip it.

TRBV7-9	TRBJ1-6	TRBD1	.	CASSRTGLGSPLHF	TGTGCCAGCAGCCGGACAGGGTTAGGATCACCCCTCCACTTT
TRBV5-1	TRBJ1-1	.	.	CASSLADIREAFF	TGCGCCAGCAGCTTGGCCGATATCAGGGAAGCTTTCTTT
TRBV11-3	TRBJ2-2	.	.	CASRHYQLGSTGELFF	TGTGCCAGCAGACACTACCAATTAGGCAGCACCGGGGAGCTGTTTTTT
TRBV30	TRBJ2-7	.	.	CAWARPGHSYEQYF	TGTGCCTGGGCTCGACCGGGACATTCGTACGAGCAGTACTTC
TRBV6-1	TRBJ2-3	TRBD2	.	CASSDRLAGVSTDTQYF	TGTGCCAGCAGTGATAGGCTAGCGGGGGTTAGCACAGATACGCAGTATTTT
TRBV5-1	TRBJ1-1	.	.	CASSGGGGPTREAFF	TGCGCCAGCAGCGGGGGAGGGGGTCCGACCCGTGAAGCTTTCTTT
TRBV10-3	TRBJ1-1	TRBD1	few	CAISRQGDTEAFF	TGTGCCATCTCCAGACAGGGAGACACTGAAGCTTTCTTT
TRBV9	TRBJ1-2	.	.	CASSVGGAQFHGYTF	TGTGCCAGCAGCGTAGGAGGGGCTCAGTTCCATGGCTACACCTTC
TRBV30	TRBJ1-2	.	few	CAWSNWGTVYGYTF	TGTGCCTGGAGTAATTGGGGGACCGTCTATGGCTACACCTTC
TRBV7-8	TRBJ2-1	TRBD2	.	CASSLRLSGGYNEQFF	TGTGCCAGCAGCCTCCGATTGAGCGGGGGGTACAATGAGCAGTTCTTC
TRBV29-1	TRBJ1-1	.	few	CSAKEAGNTEAFF	TGCAGCGCCAAGGAGGCCGGAAACACTGAAGCTTTCTTT
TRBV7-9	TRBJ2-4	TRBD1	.	CASSSDRVWYF	TGTGCCAGCAGCTCAGACAGGGTTTGGTACTTC
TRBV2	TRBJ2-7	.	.	CASNNRGSYEQYF	TGTGCCAGCAATAATCGGGGCTCCTACGAGCAGTACTTC
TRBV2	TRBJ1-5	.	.	CASSESSGGQPQHF	TGTGCCAGCAGTGAAAGTAGCGGGGGTCAGCCCCAGCATTTT
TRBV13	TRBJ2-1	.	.	CASSLASENEQFF	TGTGCCAGCAGCTTGGCATCGGAAAATGAGCAGTTCTTC
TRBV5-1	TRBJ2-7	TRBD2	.	CASSFSGGSSYEQYF	TGCGCCAGCAGCTTTTCGGGAGGTAGCTCCTACGAGCAGTACTTC
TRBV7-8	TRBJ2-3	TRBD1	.	CASSQTTGTADTQYF	TGTGCCAGCAGCCAAACGACAGGGACCGCAGATACGCAGTATTTT
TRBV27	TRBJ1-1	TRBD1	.	CASSSGQGRGNTEAFF	TGTGCCAGCAGTAGCGGACAGGGGAGGGGGAACACTGAAGCTTTCTTT
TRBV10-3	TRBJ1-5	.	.	CAISEQGQRTDSNQPQHF	TGTGCCATCAGTGAGCAAGGGCAGAGAACCGATAGCAATCAGCCCCAGCATTTT
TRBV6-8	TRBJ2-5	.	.	CASQETQYF	TGTGCCAGCCAAGAGACCCAGTACTTC
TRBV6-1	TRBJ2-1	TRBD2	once	CASSEPSGRNPDEQFF	TGTGCCAGCAGTGAACCTAGCGGGAGGAATCCGGATGAGCAGTTCTTC
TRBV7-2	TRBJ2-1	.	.	CASSSPMRYYEQFF	TGTGCCAGCAGCTCCCCGATGAGGTACTATGAGCAGTTCTTC
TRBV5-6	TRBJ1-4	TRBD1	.	CASSPTGGREKLFF	TGTGCCAGCAGCCCCACAGGGGGCCGGGAAAAACTGTTTTTT
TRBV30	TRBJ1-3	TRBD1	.	CAWSRGTGAGNTIYF	TGTGCCTGGAGTCGAGGGACAGGGGCAGGGAACACCATATATTTT
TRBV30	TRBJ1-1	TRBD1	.	CAWGRGLDTEAFF	TGTGCCTGGGGTAGGGGGCTGGACACTGAAGCTTTCTTT
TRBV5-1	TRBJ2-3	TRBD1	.	CASSSRDRGDTQYF	TGCGCCAGCAGCTCCCGGGACAGGGGTGATACGCAGTATTTT
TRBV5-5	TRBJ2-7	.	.	CASSLGTRGAETYEQYF	TGTGCCAGCAGTTTGGGGACCCGAGGTGCCGAAACCTACGAGCAGTACTTC
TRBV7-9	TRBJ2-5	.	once	CASSLIQGETQYF	TGTGCCAGCAGCTTAATCCAGGGGGAGACCCAGTACTTC
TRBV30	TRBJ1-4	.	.	CAWSYGQEKLFF	TGTGCCTGGAGTTACGGGCAGGAAAAACTGTTTTTT
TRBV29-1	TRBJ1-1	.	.	CSVELGPKNTEAFF	TGCAGCGTTGAATTGGGGCCGAAGAACACTGAAGCTTTCTTT
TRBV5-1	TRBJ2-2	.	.	CASSLAGMGTGELFF	TGCGCCAGCAGCTTGGCGGGGATGGGCACCGGGGAGCTGTTTTTT
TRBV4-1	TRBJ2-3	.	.	CASSQVGLSTDTQYF	TGCGCCAGCAGCCAAGTGGGCCTAAGCACAGATACGCAGTATTTT
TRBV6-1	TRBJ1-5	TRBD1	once	CASSVTGQGSQPQHF	TGTGCCAGCAGTGTAACGGGACAGGGTAGCCAGCCCCAGCATTTT
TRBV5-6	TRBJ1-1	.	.	CASRGWGTEAFF	TGTGCCAGCAGGGGATGGGGTACTGAAGCTTTCTTT
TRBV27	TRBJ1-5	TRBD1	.	CASSSDREGQPQHF	TGTGCCAGCAGCTCGGACAGGGAAGGACAGCCCCAGCATTTT
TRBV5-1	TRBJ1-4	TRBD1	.	CASSLETGAGEKLFF	TGCGCCAGCAGCTTGGAGACAGGGGCGGGGGAAAAACTGTTTTTT
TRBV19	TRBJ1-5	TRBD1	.	CASSGQGLGPQHF	TGTGCCAGTAGCGGACAGGGGCTGGGGCCCCAGCATTTT
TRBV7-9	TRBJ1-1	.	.	CASSYGFMNTEAFF	TGTGCCAGCAGCTACGGTTTCATGAACACTGAAGCTTTCTTT
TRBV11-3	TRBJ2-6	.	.	CASSLMGAGANVLTF	TGTGCCAGCAGCTTGATGGGGGCCGGGGCCAACGTCCTGACTTTC
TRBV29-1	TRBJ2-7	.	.	CSVEDSCGTLKDYEQYF	TGCAGCGTTGAAGATTCTTGCGGGACACTCAAAGACTACGAGCAGTACTTC
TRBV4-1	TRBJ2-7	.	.	CASSQGPGSSYEQYF	TGCGCCAGCAGCCAAGGTCCAGGGAGCTCCTACGAGCAGTACTTC